Only a few counts were recorded for the clone carrying this TCR beta chain. CD4+ naive, central memory, regulatory and stem cell-like memory subsets were isolated by sorting on CD45RO/CCR7/CD25/CD127/CD95/CD27. V was trimmed by 5 bases and J by 5 bases, leaving 15 bases between them. From germline, CDR1 is SGHTA and CDR2 FQGNSA. The CDR3 contains 15 residues. Reverse transcribing all isolated RNA meant expressed TCRB transcripts were sequenced. TCRdb's table, derived via immunoSEQ multiplex PCR, lists solely in-frame clones and lacks some. Of roughly 400,000 clones in the sample, approximately 15% were seen once. The data stem from a study of beta chain features in type 1 diabetes.

Specimen: naive CD4+ T cells from blood. The sequence came from a man younger than 40 in good health. The genes are TRBV7-2 and TRBJ2-2; D is ambiguous. In DNA form, the CDR3 reads TGTGCCAGCAGCCCAAGAGTACTCGGAACCGGGGAGCTGTTTTTT. Its translation: CASSPRVLGTGELFF.